A selection of T cell receptor beta chains follows, all from one sample in a study of blood T cell repertoires in COVID-19. Repertoires were generated with immunoSEQ multiplex PCR, while TCRdb's copy carries only in-frame clones and drops some. Among about 270,000 clones listed, around nine tenths were seen once. Sequenced material: PBMCs or T cells enriched from blood (not recorded which). These receptors were obtained from a young woman who had recovered from COVID-19. Both conserved end residues are part of each CDR3. The D gene is left open where the match is weak. Clone size is shown for a subset of rows, as once, few, many or a class of expanded clone.

d_call: -
v_call: TRBV11-2
clone_size: -
j_call: TRBJ2-7
cdr3_nt: TGTGCCAGCAGCTTTGGCGGGTTAAGGGACTACGAGCAGTACTTC
cdr3_aa: CASSFGGLRDYEQYF

d_call: TRBD1
v_call: TRBV4-2
clone_size: -
j_call: TRBJ2-7
cdr3_nt: TGTGCCAGCAGCCAAGAGGACAGGATGCCTTACGAGCAGTACTTC
cdr3_aa: CASSQEDRMPYEQYF

d_call: -
v_call: TRBV30
clone_size: once
j_call: TRBJ2-7
cdr3_nt: TGTGCCTGGAGTGGAACAGAGTTCGTCTCCTACGAGCAGTACTTC
cdr3_aa: CAWSGTEFVSYEQYF

d_call: -
v_call: TRBV9
clone_size: -
j_call: TRBJ1-5
cdr3_nt: TGTGCCAGCAGCGTAGGGGGCCAGCCCTATCAGCCCCAGCATTTT
cdr3_aa: CASSVGGQPYQPQHF

d_call: TRBD1
v_call: TRBV4-3
clone_size: -
j_call: TRBJ1-6
cdr3_nt: TGCGCCAGCAGCCAAGATCGGCAGGACAGGGCGAGATATAATTCACCCCTCCACTTT
cdr3_aa: CASSQDRQDRARYNSPLHF

d_call: TRBD2
v_call: TRBV14
clone_size: -
j_call: TRBJ2-2
cdr3_nt: TGTGCCAGCACCCCGGGACTAGCGGCCGGGGAGCTGTTTTTT
cdr3_aa: CASTPGLAAGELFF

d_call: TRBD2
v_call: TRBV10-1
clone_size: -
j_call: TRBJ2-1
cdr3_nt: TGCGCCAGCAGTATAAGCGGGAGTGGAGACAATGAGCAGTTCTTC
cdr3_aa: CASSISGSGDNEQFF

d_call: -
v_call: TRBV9
clone_size: -
j_call: TRBJ1-1
cdr3_nt: TGTGCCAGCAGCTCCCCACTGGACAGACCTTTAGGGACTGAAGCTTTCTTT
cdr3_aa: CASSSPLDRPLGTEAFF

d_call: TRBD2
v_call: TRBV25-1
clone_size: -
j_call: TRBJ2-1
cdr3_nt: TGTGCCAGCAGTGAATTGGGTAGCGGGGCTTACAATGAGCAGTTCTTC
cdr3_aa: CASSELGSGAYNEQFF

d_call: TRBD2
v_call: TRBV7-9
clone_size: -
j_call: TRBJ2-1
cdr3_nt: TGTGCCAGCAGCGCATCCCCGGGACTAGGGAACAATGAGCAGTTCTTC
cdr3_aa: CASSASPGLGNNEQFF

d_call: TRBD1
v_call: TRBV9
clone_size: once
j_call: TRBJ2-7
cdr3_nt: TGTGCCAGCAGCCCCCGGGACAGGGGGGACTACGAGCAGTACTTC
cdr3_aa: CASSPRDRGDYEQYF

d_call: -
v_call: TRBV7-7
clone_size: once
j_call: TRBJ2-5
cdr3_nt: TGTGCCAGCAGCCCAAACACGAAGACCCAGTACTTC
cdr3_aa: CASSPNTKTQYF

d_call: -
v_call: TRBV29-1
clone_size: -
j_call: TRBJ1-1
cdr3_nt: TGCAGCGTACTAGATCGGGTGGGGAACACTGAAGCTTTCTTT
cdr3_aa: CSVLDRVGNTEAFF

d_call: TRBD1
v_call: TRBV9
clone_size: -
j_call: TRBJ1-3
cdr3_nt: TGTGCCAGCAGCGGCACAGGGGTTCATGGAAACACCATATATTTT
cdr3_aa: CASSGTGVHGNTIYF

d_call: TRBD1
v_call: TRBV7-9
clone_size: -
j_call: TRBJ1-2
cdr3_nt: TGTGCCAGCAGCTTAGGGTTCGGGACAGAGGGCCTAGGGGACTACACCTTC
cdr3_aa: CASSLGFGTEGLGDYTF

d_call: -
v_call: TRBV30
clone_size: -
j_call: TRBJ2-7
cdr3_nt: TGTGCCTGGTCAGGGACTTCCGGGGAGCAGTACTTC
cdr3_aa: CAWSGTSGEQYF

d_call: TRBD1
v_call: TRBV7-9
clone_size: few
j_call: TRBJ2-7
cdr3_nt: TGTGCCAGCAGCCCTGTTTGGACAGGTCCCAACGAGCAGTACTTC
cdr3_aa: CASSPVWTGPNEQYF

d_call: -
v_call: TRBV7-2
clone_size: -
j_call: TRBJ1-2
cdr3_nt: TGTGCCAGCAGCTTAGGTTACGGGATCGACTATGGCTACACCTTC
cdr3_aa: CASSLGYGIDYGYTF

d_call: TRBD1
v_call: TRBV27
clone_size: -
j_call: TRBJ1-4
cdr3_nt: TGTGCCAGCAGTTTGACAGGGGGATTTGAAAAACTGTTTTTT
cdr3_aa: CASSLTGGFEKLFF

d_call: -
v_call: TRBV5-4
clone_size: -
j_call: TRBJ1-1
cdr3_nt: TGTGCCAGCAGCTCTAACGCTGAAGCTTTCTTT
cdr3_aa: CASSSNAEAFF

d_call: TRBD2
v_call: TRBV7-8
clone_size: -
j_call: TRBJ2-7
cdr3_nt: TGTGCCAGCAGCTTAAGGGAGTTAGCGGGAGCGTTGTCCTACGAGCAGTACTTC
cdr3_aa: CASSLRELAGALSYEQYF

d_call: -
v_call: TRBV5-6
clone_size: -
j_call: TRBJ1-6
cdr3_nt: TGTGCCAGCAGCTTGGTCGCGGGGGCAAGTAATTCACCCCTCCACTTT
cdr3_aa: CASSLVAGASNSPLHF

d_call: -
v_call: TRBV7-2
clone_size: -
j_call: TRBJ1-5
cdr3_nt: TGTGCCAGCAGCTTACGCAGGGAGGGGGTGAATCAGCCCCAGCATTTT
cdr3_aa: CASSLRREGVNQPQHF

d_call: -
v_call: TRBV6-5
clone_size: -
j_call: TRBJ2-1
cdr3_nt: TGTGCCAGCAGTTACACTAGCCAGACTAATGAGCAGTTCTTC
cdr3_aa: CASSYTSQTNEQFF

d_call: TRBD2
v_call: TRBV11-2
clone_size: few
j_call: TRBJ2-1
cdr3_nt: TGTGCCAGCAGCTTAGGGCGCAGCGGGAGCTTCGACAATGAGCAGTTCTTC
cdr3_aa: CASSLGRSGSFDNEQFF

d_call: -
v_call: TRBV29-1
clone_size: -
j_call: TRBJ1-2
cdr3_nt: TGCAGCGTTGGCGGGGGATGGGATGGCTACACCTTC
cdr3_aa: CSVGGGWDGYTF

d_call: -
v_call: TRBV29-1
clone_size: -
j_call: TRBJ2-7
cdr3_nt: TGCAGCGTTGTTCTGCCGAAGAGCTACGAGCAGTACTTC
cdr3_aa: CSVVLPKSYEQYF

d_call: -
v_call: TRBV10-3
clone_size: -
j_call: TRBJ2-2
cdr3_nt: TGTGCCATCAGTGAGTCGATAGACACCGGGGAGCTGTTTTTT
cdr3_aa: CAISESIDTGELFF

d_call: TRBD1
v_call: TRBV18
clone_size: -
j_call: TRBJ2-7
cdr3_nt: TGTGCCAGCTCTCCGACAGGGATCTACGAGCAGTACTTC
cdr3_aa: CASSPTGIYEQYF

d_call: -
v_call: TRBV19
clone_size: -
j_call: TRBJ2-7
cdr3_nt: TGTGCCAGTAGGAATCCGCGGGTTGGAGAGCAGTACTTC
cdr3_aa: CASRNPRVGEQYF

d_call: TRBD1
v_call: TRBV5-1
clone_size: -
j_call: TRBJ2-1
cdr3_nt: TGCGCCAGCAGCTTGTCTCCCTGGGACAGTTTCTTC
cdr3_aa: CASSLSPWDSFF

d_call: -
v_call: TRBV3-1/TRBV3-2
clone_size: -
j_call: TRBJ2-7
cdr3_nt: TGTGCCAGCAGCCAATGGACAGTTCCCTCTCTCGAGCAGTACTTC
cdr3_aa: CASSQWTVPSLEQYF

d_call: -
v_call: TRBV18
clone_size: -
j_call: TRBJ1-5
cdr3_nt: TGTGCCAGCTCACCACCAGGGGGACAACTCCATTGGGGCAATCAGCCCCAGCATTTT
cdr3_aa: CASSPPGGQLHWGNQPQHF

d_call: TRBD2
v_call: TRBV3-1/TRBV3-2
clone_size: -
j_call: TRBJ2-5
cdr3_nt: TGTGCCAGCAGCCAGGTCTGCGGGGGGGCATCGTATGAGACCCAGTACTTC
cdr3_aa: CASSQVCGGASYETQYF

d_call: -
v_call: TRBV7-2
clone_size: few
j_call: TRBJ1-1
cdr3_nt: TGTGCCAGCAGCTTAGCGGTCTCGGGGGGCTCCACTGAAGCTTTCTTT
cdr3_aa: CASSLAVSGGSTEAFF

d_call: -
v_call: TRBV7-8
clone_size: -
j_call: TRBJ2-4
cdr3_nt: TGTGCCAGCAGCTTGCGGCGACAGCCAGCCAAAAACATTCAGTACTTC
cdr3_aa: CASSLRRQPAKNIQYF

d_call: -
v_call: TRBV11-2
clone_size: -
j_call: TRBJ2-3
cdr3_nt: TGTGCCAGCAGCTTAGATAGGGGGGGAGCAGATACGCAGTATTTT
cdr3_aa: CASSLDRGGADTQYF

d_call: -
v_call: TRBV4-3
clone_size: -
j_call: TRBJ1-2
cdr3_nt: TGCGCCAGCAGCCAAGATATCACAGGGTGGGGCTATACCTTC
cdr3_aa: CASSQDITGWGYTF

d_call: -
v_call: TRBV28
clone_size: -
j_call: TRBJ2-1
cdr3_nt: TGTGCCAGCAGTTTCCGGACATTGGTGAGTGAGCAGTTCTTC
cdr3_aa: CASSFRTLVSEQFF

d_call: -
v_call: TRBV5-1
clone_size: -
j_call: TRBJ1-1
cdr3_nt: TGCGCCAGCAGCTTGGGTGAGATTAAACAGGGTGAAGCTTTCTTT
cdr3_aa: CASSLGEIKQGEAFF

d_call: TRBD1
v_call: TRBV7-2
clone_size: -
j_call: TRBJ2-1
cdr3_nt: TGTGCCAGCAGCCCCAATGGGGGACAGTACAATGAGCAGTTCTTC
cdr3_aa: CASSPNGGQYNEQFF

d_call: TRBD1
v_call: TRBV11-3
clone_size: -
j_call: TRBJ1-4
cdr3_nt: TGTGCCAGCGGGTCCCGGGACAGCGGCGAAAAACTGTTTTTT
cdr3_aa: CASGSRDSGEKLFF

d_call: -
v_call: TRBV5-5
clone_size: -
j_call: TRBJ1-2
cdr3_nt: TGTGCCAGCAGCCCACCGACAGGCCCCTATGGCTACACCTTC
cdr3_aa: CASSPPTGPYGYTF

d_call: -
v_call: TRBV12-3/TRBV12-4
clone_size: -
j_call: TRBJ1-2
cdr3_nt: TGTGCCAGCGGGTTCGGGGGGGCTGGCTACACCTTC
cdr3_aa: CASGFGGAGYTF

d_call: TRBD2
v_call: TRBV5-6
clone_size: -
j_call: TRBJ2-3
cdr3_nt: TGTGCCAGCAGCAGTATAGCGGGCCCTAGCACAGATACGCAGTATTTT
cdr3_aa: CASSSIAGPSTDTQYF

d_call: TRBD1
v_call: TRBV30
clone_size: -
j_call: TRBJ1-2
cdr3_nt: TGTGCCTTAAACAGGGGCAATACGGAGGGCTACACCTTC
cdr3_aa: CALNRGNTEGYTF

d_call: TRBD2
v_call: TRBV4-3
clone_size: -
j_call: TRBJ2-1
cdr3_nt: TGCGCCAGCAGCCAAGATGATTTAGCGGGGGGGATTCTTGATGAGCAGTTCTTC
cdr3_aa: CASSQDDLAGGILDEQFF

d_call: TRBD1
v_call: TRBV19
clone_size: once
j_call: TRBJ2-3
cdr3_nt: TGTGCCAGTAGTCTATGGGGACAGGGTACAGATACGCAGTATTTT
cdr3_aa: CASSLWGQGTDTQYF

d_call: TRBD1
v_call: TRBV6-5
clone_size: once
j_call: TRBJ1-1
cdr3_nt: TGTGCCAGCAGCCACAGGGGCCCTGAAGCTTTCTTT
cdr3_aa: CASSHRGPEAFF

d_call: TRBD1
v_call: TRBV2
clone_size: -
j_call: TRBJ2-3
cdr3_nt: TGTGCCTGCCGGACAGGGAGCACAGATACGCAGTATTTT
cdr3_aa: CACRTGSTDTQYF

d_call: TRBD2
v_call: TRBV7-2
clone_size: -
j_call: TRBJ2-7
cdr3_nt: TGTGCCAGCAGCTTAGGGGGATTGGGCGGGGGAAACTACGAGCAGTACTTC
cdr3_aa: CASSLGGLGGGNYEQYF

d_call: TRBD1
v_call: TRBV11-2
clone_size: -
j_call: TRBJ2-6
cdr3_nt: TGTGCCAGCAGCTTAGGGGGGACAGCTGGGGCCAACGTCCTGACTTTC
cdr3_aa: CASSLGGTAGANVLTF

d_call: TRBD2
v_call: TRBV19
clone_size: -
j_call: TRBJ2-1
cdr3_nt: TGTGCCAGTAGTACCCGGGGGAGGGACAATGAGCAGTTCTTC
cdr3_aa: CASSTRGRDNEQFF

d_call: -
v_call: TRBV6-2/TRBV6-3
clone_size: -
j_call: TRBJ1-1
cdr3_nt: TGTGCCAGCAGTTACAAGAGCACTGAAGCTTTCTTT
cdr3_aa: CASSYKSTEAFF

d_call: -
v_call: TRBV6-6
clone_size: -
j_call: TRBJ1-1
cdr3_nt: TGTGCCAGCAGTTATGGGCGGACCGGGGGCACTGAAGCTTTCTTT
cdr3_aa: CASSYGRTGGTEAFF

d_call: -
v_call: TRBV7-8
clone_size: once
j_call: TRBJ1-5
cdr3_nt: TGTGCCAGCAGCTTAGACGAGAGTTGGCCCCAGCATTTT
cdr3_aa: CASSLDESWPQHF

d_call: TRBD1
v_call: TRBV11-3
clone_size: -
j_call: TRBJ1-4
cdr3_nt: TGTGCCAGCAGCGAGTGGGACAGGGGGCAATTTGATAATGAAAAACTGTTTTTT
cdr3_aa: CASSEWDRGQFDNEKLFF

d_call: -
v_call: TRBV28
clone_size: -
j_call: TRBJ2-1
cdr3_nt: TGTGCCAGCAGTTTACCTACCGGCTCCTACAATGAGCAGTTCTTC
cdr3_aa: CASSLPTGSYNEQFF